Each of the 3 T cell receptor beta chains below was sequenced from the same sample in a study of cytomegalovirus exposure and HLA in healthy donors. The PCR had 60 Vbeta and 13 Jbeta primers. Clones were sequenced by immunoSEQ multiplex PCR, and TCRdb holds only the in-frame ones, with some missing. The data show fewer than 150,000 clones, about four fifths seen once. The sample comprised PBMCs. These receptors were taken from a man aged 25-45 years in good health and CMV-seronegative.

This clone came up a few times. The V and J genes are TRBV28 and TRBJ1-4; a possible D gene is TRBD1 (5 bases). Germline CDR1 is MDHEN and CDR2 is SYDVKM. V lost 5 bases to trimming and J lost 4 bases, with 11 bases between them. CDR3 length: 14 residues. The CDR3 DNA follows: TGTGCCAGCAGTCCACGACAGTATAATGAAAAACTGTTTTTT. Residues: CASSPRQYNEKLFF.

This clone was picked up a small number of times. The chain links TRBV4-1 to TRBJ2-2; 7 nucleotides agree with TRBD1. Germline CDR1 is MGHRA and CDR2 is YSYEKL. This CDR3 has 15 residues. Unmatched junction bases numbered 6, after V lost 4 bases and J lost 4 bases. CDR3 residues: CASSPPTGPTGELFF. The CDR3 DNA follows: TGCGCCAGCAGCCCCCCGACAGGGCCCACCGGGGAGCTGTTTTTT.

This chain uses TRBV11-2 with TRBJ1-3; D is ambiguous. V lost 5 bases and J 0 bases, leaving 14 bases between the germline ends. Per the germline V gene, CDR1 is SGHAT and CDR2 is FQNNGV. The CDR3 totals 16 residues. The CDR3 DNA is TGTGCCAGCAGCCCCTATACTGGAGCCTCTGGAAACACCATATATTTT. Protein sequence: CASSPYTGASGNTIYF.